Shown below are 17 T cell receptor beta chains from a single sample sequenced in a study of blood T cell repertoires in COVID-19. Data came from immunoSEQ multiplex PCR; TCRdb stores just in-frame clones and leaves some out. The profile shows about 180,000 clones, about 88% of them singletons. Sequencing input: peripheral blood. All receptors come from a man aged 18-30 years who had recovered from COVID-19.

The CDR3 bases are TGTGCCAGCAGCTTAGGGACAGGGGCTTCCGAGCAGTACTTC. It specifies CASSLGTGASEQYF. The chain couples TRBV11-2 to TRBJ2-7, with 9 bases aligning to TRBD1. V shed 1 base, J shed 6 bases, and the junction held 4 bases outside the gene matches. The CDR3 loop spans 14 amino acids. Germline V lookup: CDR1 SGHAT, CDR2 FQNNGV.

This clone appeared a few times. The chain uses TRBV5-1 and TRBJ2-7; weak D call: TRBD2 (6 bases). Germline-derived CDR1 and CDR2 are SGHRS and YFSETQ. Trimming removed 3 bases from V and 6 bases from J, with 16 bases in between. The CDR3 covers 14 residues. The DNA for the CDR3 is TGCGCCAGCAGCTATTTAGCGGAGACGGCCGAGCAGTACTTC. It is translated as CASSYLAETAEQYF.

Written as DNA, the CDR3 is TGTGCCAGCAGGACTAGTGAAACTATAGAGACCCAGTACTTC. Translating it yields CASRTSETIETQYF. V and J are TRBV2 and TRBJ2-5; D is perhaps TRBD2 (6 bases). CDR3 length: 14 residues. V dropped 6 bases and J dropped 4 bases, with 15 bases sitting between them. The V gene's germline CDR1 is SNHLY and CDR2 FYNNEI.

The J gene is TRBJ1-1, the V gene TRBV11-3; D gene uncertain. The CDR3 runs 13 residues. Trimming removed 2 bases from V and 4 bases from J, with 8 bases in between. CDR1 is SGHNT and CDR2 is YENEEA in the germline V gene. The CDR3 bases are TGTGCCAGCAGCTTAAGCCCTGTCACTGAAGCTTTCTTT. Its translation: CASSLSPVTEAFF.

V gene TRBV5-1 combines with J gene TRBJ2-1, with 10 bases fitting TRBD2. Germline lookup yields CDR1 SGHRS and CDR2 YFSETQ. CDR3 length equals 15 residues. V shed 0 bases and J 5 bases; nucleotides not matched to a gene: 2. Here the CDR3 DNA reads TGCGCCAGCAGCTTGGACAGCGGGAGGGACAATGAGCAGTTCTTC. This gives the protein CASSLDSGRDNEQFF.

The DNA for the CDR3 is TGTGCCAGCAGCTTGGACGGAATAGCGGGAGACGCTTCCTACGAGCAGTACTTC. The encoded protein is CASSLDGIAGDASYEQYF. V and J are TRBV5-6 and TRBJ2-7; 9 bases are a match to TRBD2. Germline V gene lookup returns CDR1 SGHDT and CDR2 YYEEEE. V was clipped by 0 bases and J by 1 base; unmatched bases: 11. CDR3 length: 18 residues.

This clone was observed a few times. V gene TRBV16 combines with J gene TRBJ1-1; unclear D gene. This CDR3 spans 14 amino acids. V lost 2 bases and J 0 bases, leaving 7 bases between the germline ends. Germline CDR1 KGHSY, CDR2 FQNENV. Here the CDR3 DNA reads TGTGCCAGCAGCCAAAGAGGTATGAACACTGAAGCTTTCTTT. As protein: CASSQRGMNTEAFF. Using reference TRBV16 and TRBJ1-1 for the parts outside the CDR3, the full variable domain is GEEVAQTPKHLVRGEGQKAKLYCAPIKGHSYVFWYQQVLKNEFKFLISFQNENVFDETGMPKERFSAKCLPNSPCSLEIQATKLEDSAVYFCASSQRGMNTEAFFGQGTRLTVV.

V usage is TRBV6-5 and J usage is TRBJ1-1; D is uncertain. V was clipped by 2 bases and J by 6 bases, with 10 bases between them. Germline lookup yields CDR1 MNHEY and CDR2 SVGAGI. This CDR3 has 13 amino acids. CDR3 protein: CASSYTARAEAFF. CDR3 DNA sequence: TGTGCCAGCAGTTACACCGCGAGGGCTGAAGCTTTCTTT.

The V gene is TRBV29-1, the J gene TRBJ2-5, with no clear D. Germline V gives CDR1 SQVTM, CDR2 ANQGSEA. V was cut by 0 bases and J by 1 base, with 6 bases left in between. The CDR3 covers 13 residues. The CDR3 DNA follows: TGCAGCGTTGAAGACAGGCCCCAAGAGACCCAGTACTTC. It is translated as CSVEDRPQETQYF.

J is TRBJ2-2 and V is TRBV18; 11 nucleotides agree with TRBD2. CDR1 and CDR2 from the germline V gene are KGHSH and LQKENI. V dropped 2 bases and J dropped 5; count of bases not matched to a gene: 10. The CDR3 is 18 residues long. The CDR3 is CASSPNTLAGGATGELFF. In DNA, the CDR3 is TGTGCCAGCTCACCAAATACGCTAGCGGGAGGCGCGACCGGGGAGCTGTTTTTT.

The J gene is TRBJ2-1, the V gene TRBV7-8; 8 bases are a match to TRBD2. This CDR3 contains 12 residues. CDR1 and CDR2 (germline): SGHVS, FQNEAQ. V lost 5 bases to trimming and J lost 9 bases; unmatched junction nucleotides: 3. The CDR3 nucleotides read TGTGCCAGCAGCCGGAGCGGGAGTGAGCAGTTCTTC. Its protein product is CASSRSGSEQFF.

V usage is TRBV7-9 and J usage is TRBJ2-5; D ambiguous. The CDR3 has 13 residues. V lost 5 bases, J lost 4 bases, and 11 bases lay in between. CDR1 and CDR2 (germline): SEHNR, FQNEAQ (reference sequence). CDR3 protein: CASSPRGPETQYF. CDR3 in DNA: TGTGCCAGCAGCCCCCGTGGGCCAGAGACCCAGTACTTC.

The CDR3 protein is CASSPDRSGDQPQHF. The CDR3 coding sequence is TGTGCCAGCTCACCAGACAGAAGTGGAGATCAGCCCCAGCATTTT. This sequence joins TRBV18 and TRBJ1-5, with D maybe TRBD1 (5 bases). This CDR3 comprises 15 residues. V was trimmed by 2 bases and J by 5 bases, leaving 13 bases between them. Germline loops: CDR1 KGHSH, CDR2 LQKENI. Full variable domain (outside the CDR3, taken from reference TRBV18 and TRBJ1-5): NAGVMQNPRHLVRRRGQEARLRCSPMKGHSHVYWYRQLPEEGLKFMVYLQKENIIDESGMPKERFSAEFPKEGPSILRIQQVVRGDSAAYFCASSPDRSGDQPQHFGDGTRLSIL.

Note on this clone: The sample contains more than one DNA sequence encoding this CDR3. This chain joins TRBV4-3 and TRBJ2-1; 11 bases agree with TRBD2. Looked up from germline, CDR1 is LGHNA and CDR2 is YSLEER. J was trimmed by 4 bases and V by 1 base; bases with no gene match: 3. CDR3 size: 16 residues. CDR3 sequence reads: CASSQAGTSGYNEQFF. CDR3 nucleotide sequence: TGCGCCAGCAGCCAAGCCGGGACTAGCGGATACAATGAGCAGTTCTTC.

The CDR3 DNA reads as TGTGCCAGCAGTCCCCGGACTAGCGGGAGTTGGGGTGAGCAGTTCTTC. Protein: CASSPRTSGSWGEQFF. The chain links TRBV27 to TRBJ2-1; TRBD2 matches at 13 bases. V was clipped by 5 bases and J by 9 bases; unmatched bases: 10. The V gene's germline CDR1 is MNHEY and CDR2 SMNVEV (reference sequence). The length of the CDR3 is 16 residues.

This rearrangement joins TRBV24-1 to TRBJ2-3, with D maybe TRBD2 (6 bases). Germline V gene lookup returns CDR1 KGHDR and CDR2 SFDVKD. V lost 4 bases and J 1 base, leaving 14 bases between the germline ends. The CDR3 is made up of 16 amino acids. The CDR3 DNA follows: TGTGCCACCAGTGAATCTGGGACTCGGGGCACAGATACGCAGTATTTT. The encoded protein is CATSESGTRGTDTQYF.

This CDR3 reads CASSEGFRVQETQYF. CDR3 nucleotide sequence: TGTGCCAGCAGTGAAGGCTTCAGGGTACAAGAGACCCAGTACTTC. The rearrangement joins TRBV6-1 to TRBJ2-5; D might be TRBD1 (5 bases). The germline gives CDR1 MNHNS, CDR2 SASEGT. Trimming stripped 1 base from V and 2 bases from J, with 11 bases between. CDR3 size: 15 residues.